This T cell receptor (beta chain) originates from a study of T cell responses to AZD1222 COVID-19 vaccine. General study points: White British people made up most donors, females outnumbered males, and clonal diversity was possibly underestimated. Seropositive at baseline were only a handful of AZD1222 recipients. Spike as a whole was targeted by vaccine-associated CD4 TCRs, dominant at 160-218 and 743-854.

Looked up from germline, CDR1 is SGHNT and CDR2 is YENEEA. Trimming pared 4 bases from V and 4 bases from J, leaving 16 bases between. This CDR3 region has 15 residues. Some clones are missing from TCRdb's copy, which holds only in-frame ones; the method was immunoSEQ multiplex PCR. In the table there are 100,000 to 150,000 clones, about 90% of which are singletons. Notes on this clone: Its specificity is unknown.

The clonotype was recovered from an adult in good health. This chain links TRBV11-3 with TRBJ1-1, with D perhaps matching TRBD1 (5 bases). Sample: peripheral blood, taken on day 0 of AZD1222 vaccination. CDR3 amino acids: CASSWDGRGGTEAFF. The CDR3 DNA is TGTGCCAGCAGCTGGGATGGTAGGGGTGGCACTGAAGCTTTCTTT.